This entry lists 2 T cell receptor beta chains sequenced from one sample in a study of siplizumab effects on memory and regulatory T cells. Generated by immunoSEQ multiplex PCR, the TCRdb table keeps only in-frame clones and is missing some. This sample yields 110,000 or so clones, of which around 93% are seen a single time; about 0.34% belongs to the top ten. The sequencing sample was made of CD4+ T cells sorted from blood. These receptors were collected from a human donor in good health.

V usage is TRBV25-1 and J usage is TRBJ2-7, with D maybe TRBD2 (5 bases). CDR1 is MGHDK and CDR2 is SYGVNS in the germline V gene. The CDR3 has 11 residues. Trimming removed 4 bases from V and 7 bases from J, with 8 bases in between. The CDR3 DNA sequence: TGTGCCAGCAGTGGAGGAGGAGAGCAGTACTTC. It specifies CASSGGGEQYF.

The chain couples TRBV15 to TRBJ1-2; TRBD1 is a possible D gene (5 bases). The germline V gene encodes CDR1 LNHNV and CDR2 YYDKDF (reference sequence). V gave up 1 base and J gave up 5 bases, with 14 bases separating them. This CDR3 has 15 amino acids. The CDR3 is CATSRVTETIYGYTF. DNA of the CDR3: TGTGCCACCAGCAGAGTGACAGAGACTATATATGGCTACACCTTC.